The rows below give T cell receptor beta chains drawn from one sample of a study of CD8+ T cells in alopecia areata. Some clones are missing from TCRdb's copy, which holds only in-frame ones; the method was immunoSEQ multiplex PCR. The data contain about 150,000 clones, about three fifths of them singletons. The sample was CD4+ T cells sorted from blood. The receptors come from a human donor in good health. Each CDR3 is given with its conserved first and last residue. The D gene is left open where the match is weak. Size is omitted from some rows. Given values are once, few, many or a class for expanded clones.

>TRBD1|TRBV2|TRBJ2-7|.
TGTGCCAGCAGTTTCCGCTCCGGGACAGGGCGCGAGCAGTACTTC
CASSFRSGTGREQYF
>.|TRBV30|TRBJ2-2|.
TGTGCCTGGCTTTCAGGGTCTAGCGCCTACACCGGGGAGCTGTTTTTT
CAWLSGSSAYTGELFF
>TRBD1|TRBV2|TRBJ1-2|.
TGTGCCAGCAGGGTAAACCCCCGGACAGGGAATGGCTACACCTTC
CASRVNPRTGNGYTF
>.|TRBV21-1|TRBJ2-1|.
TGTGCCAGCAGCGGGATACTACCCAAGGGGCCCTACAATGAGCAGTTCTTC
CASSGILPKGPYNEQFF
>TRBD2|TRBV28|TRBJ2-1|.
TGTGCCAGCAGCTCTAGCGGGAGGGCTTTGTACAATGAGCAGTTCTTC
CASSSSGRALYNEQFF
>.|TRBV14|TRBJ2-7|.
TGTGCCAGCAGCCGGAGTCTCTACGAGCAGTACTTC
CASSRSLYEQYF
>TRBD1|TRBV5-1|TRBJ2-1|few
TGCGCCAGCAGCCCCAGGGACAGGTCTACCTACAATGAGCAGTTCTTC
CASSPRDRSTYNEQFF
>TRBD1|TRBV6-5|TRBJ1-2|.
TGTGCCAGCAGTTACCTCGGGACAGGGGGCCCCTATGGCTACACCTTC
CASSYLGTGGPYGYTF
>.|TRBV29-1|TRBJ2-5|few
TGCAGCGTTGAGCCATTCGGGACCCAGTACTTC
CSVEPFGTQYF
>TRBD2|TRBV5-1|TRBJ2-6|.
TGCGCCAGCAGGGGCGGGAGTGGAGCTGGGGCCAACGTCCTGACTTTC
CASRGGSGAGANVLTF
>TRBD2|TRBV13|TRBJ2-5|once
TGTGCCAGCAGCTTCACTAGCGAAGAGACCCAGTACTTC
CASSFTSEETQYF
>.|TRBV5-6|TRBJ1-2|few
TGTGCCAGCAGCTTGGTGGCAGGGGAAGGCTACACCTTC
CASSLVAGEGYTF
>.|TRBV29-1|TRBJ2-3|.
TGCAGCGTTGACCTCACAGATACGCAGTATTTT
CSVDLTDTQYF
>TRBD1|TRBV5-1|TRBJ2-3|.
TGCGCCAGCAGCACCAGGGGGCAGGAAGATACGCAGTATTTT
CASSTRGQEDTQYF
>TRBD1|TRBV11-1|TRBJ2-5|.
TGTGCCAGCAGCCGGGACAGGGTGTTGGAGACCCAGTACTTC
CASSRDRVLETQYF
>.|TRBV6-1|TRBJ2-5|few
TGTGCCAGCAACCTCGCCGGGACTCAACGAGAGACCCAGTACTTC
CASNLAGTQRETQYF
>.|TRBV2|TRBJ2-1|few
TGTGCCAGCCGCGAGGGGCAGTTCTTC
CASREGQFF
>.|TRBV29-1|TRBJ1-1|.
TGCAGCGTTGGGGGAGGGGCGGAGGACACTGAAGCTTTCTTT
CSVGGGAEDTEAFF
>.|TRBV25-1|TRBJ1-3|once
TGTGCCAGCAGTGTCCGGGCTGGAAACACCATATATTTT
CASSVRAGNTIYF
>.|TRBV2|TRBJ2-7|few
TGTGCCAGCGGCCTGCCCTCCTACGAGCAGTACTTC
CASGLPSYEQYF
>.|TRBV15|TRBJ2-1|few
TGTGCCACCAGCAGTAGGTTAGGACCCTACAATGAGCAGTTCTTC
CATSSRLGPYNEQFF
>.|TRBV20-1|TRBJ2-5|.
TGCAGTGCGGGGATTGTGGAGACCCAGTACTTC
CSAGIVETQYF
>TRBD2|TRBV18|TRBJ2-5|.
TGTGCCAGCTCACCAATGCGGGGGGAGACCCAGTACTTC
CASSPMRGETQYF
>.|TRBV25-1|TRBJ2-2|.
TGTGCCAGCAGTGAAACGGGGCTCGACACCGGGGAGCTGTTTTTT
CASSETGLDTGELFF
>.|TRBV2|TRBJ1-2|few
TGTGCCAGCAGCCGGGAGAGTAGGATCGGCTACACCTTC
CASSRESRIGYTF
>.|TRBV2|TRBJ2-7|once
TGTGCCAGCAGACCTTTCGCCCCGGGGGAAATTTCCTACGAGCAGTACTTC
CASRPFAPGEISYEQYF
>TRBD1|TRBV29-1|TRBJ1-1|.
TGCAGCGCTGTAAAAAGGACAGGTGGGGCGAACGCTGAAGCTTTCTTT
CSAVKRTGGANAEAFF
>.|TRBV10-3|TRBJ2-3|.
TGTGCCATTCGGGAATTGGGCACAGATACGCAGTATTTT
CAIRELGTDTQYF
>TRBD2|TRBV7-9|TRBJ2-4|once
TGTGCCAGCAGCTCCCCGGAAACTAGCGGGTTAAACATTCAGTACTTC
CASSSPETSGLNIQYF
>TRBD1|TRBV5-1|TRBJ2-4|.
TGCGCCAGCCACCTCGACAGGGGGAACATTCAGTACTTC
CASHLDRGNIQYF
>.|TRBV7-6|TRBJ2-5|.
TGTGCCAGCAGGTTCACCGGGCTCGAGGGGACCCAGTACTTC
CASRFTGLEGTQYF
>.|TRBV30|TRBJ2-5|.
TGTGCCTGGGGAGTGAGCGGAGAGACCCAGTACTTC
CAWGVSGETQYF
>.|TRBV4-1|TRBJ1-1|.
TGCGCCAGCATCGAGACCGGGGGCACTGAAGCTTTCTTT
CASIETGGTEAFF
>TRBD1|TRBV4-1|TRBJ2-3|few
TGCGCCAGCAGCCAGACAGGGATAGGTACGCAGTATTTT
CASSQTGIGTQYF
>.|TRBV30|TRBJ1-3|.
TGTGCCTGGAGTGTAGGATGGGACCTCGATATCCCTGGAAACACCATATATTTT
CAWSVGWDLDIPGNTIYF
>TRBD2|TRBV19|TRBJ2-5|.
TGTGCCAGTAGTCCTAGCGGGATCCAAGAGACCCAGTACTTC
CASSPSGIQETQYF
>TRBD2|TRBV29-1|TRBJ2-5|.
TGCAGCGTCGAAGGGCCGTTGGGCGGGAGGGCTGAGACCCAGTACTTC
CSVEGPLGGRAETQYF
>.|TRBV19|TRBJ2-5|.
TGTGCCAGTAGTAGGACTCGACAAGAGACCCAGTACTTC
CASSRTRQETQYF
>.|TRBV2|TRBJ1-5|.
TGTGCCAGCACTGTGCAGGGGATGCAGCCCCAGCATTTT
CASTVQGMQPQHF
>.|TRBV7-9|TRBJ1-4|few
TGTGCCAGCAGCCACGCACAGGGCGTTGAAAAACTGTTTTTT
CASSHAQGVEKLFF
>.|TRBV30|TRBJ1-1|.
TGTGCCTGGGCGTTGGGGAGCACTGAAGCTTTCTTT
CAWALGSTEAFF
>TRBD2|TRBV6-5|TRBJ2-7|.
TGTGCCAGCAGTCGGGGGACTAGCGGGTTAGGCGAGCAGTACTTC
CASSRGTSGLGEQYF
>.|TRBV5-1|TRBJ2-5|.
TGCGCCAGCAGCTTGGGATTGGGAACAGGGAGAGAGACCCAGTACTTC
CASSLGLGTGRETQYF
>.|TRBV15|TRBJ2-5|.
TGTGCCACCAGCAGAGGGTCGGGGGAAGAGACCCAGTACTTC
CATSRGSGEETQYF
>.|TRBV29-1|TRBJ2-1|.
TGCAGCGTTGTTTACCAAACCAATGAGCAGTTCTTC
CSVVYQTNEQFF